A selection of T cell receptor beta chains follows, all from one sample in a study of T-cell reconstitution after alpha-beta-depleted transplantation in children. Each CDR3 protein is one row after TCRdb ran MiXCR on the PCR reads. Of 500,000 or so distinct CDR3 sequences listed, approximately 29% are singletons. This material consisted of PBMCs from the stem cell graft donor, taken from the stem cell graft. The receptors come from a human donor who donated a stem cell graft to a child with aplastic anemia. Each CDR3 is given with its conserved first and last residue. D genes are given only for firm matches.

d_gene | j_gene | v_gene | CDR3aa
TRBD2 | TRBJ2-7 | TRBV27 | CASSLSGLAGTYEQYF
TRBD1 | TRBJ2-3 | TRBV10-2 | CASRLAGTGAFDTQYF
NA | TRBJ2-3 | TRBV5-5 | CASSADRTGGEDTQYF
NA | TRBJ2-3 | TRBV12-3/TRBV12-4 | CASSTRLWDTQYF
NA | TRBJ2-3 | TRBV12-3/TRBV12-4 | CASSLAGVVADTQYF
TRBD1 | TRBJ2-2 | TRBV12-3/TRBV12-4 | CASSSPGDRHTGELFF
NA | TRBJ1-1 | TRBV12-3/TRBV12-4 | CASSLEGPNTEAFF
TRBD1 | TRBJ2-3 | TRBV5-1 | CASSYRTGGSTDTQYF
NA | TRBJ2-6 | TRBV7-3 | CASSLGQVNSGANVLTF
NA | TRBJ1-4 | TRBV18 | CASSAGRSTNEKLFF
NA | TRBJ2-1 | TRBV2 | CASWQGTYNEQFF
NA | TRBJ1-1 | TRBV7-9 | CAGHTGATEAFF
NA | TRBJ2-1 | TRBV7-7 | CASSLGPANEQFF
TRBD2 | TRBJ2-7 | TRBV20-1 | CSAVAGTIGYEQYF
TRBD2 | TRBJ2-1 | TRBV20-1 | CSARDPLAGGLRNNEQFF
NA | TRBJ2-1 | TRBV9 | CASSVARGGGKYNEQFF
NA | TRBJ2-7 | TRBV12-3/TRBV12-4 | CASSPGILYEQYF
TRBD1 | TRBJ2-1 | TRBV5-1 | CASSLTPGQGSYNEQFF
TRBD2 | TRBJ2-7 | TRBV18 | CASSPLLAGLDEQYF
TRBD2 | TRBJ2-7 | TRBV19 | CASSISAGVSYEQYF
NA | TRBJ1-4 | TRBV28 | CASSPPSLQGYNEKLFF
NA | TRBJ2-3 | TRBV27 | CASSRWYSSTDTQYF
TRBD2 | TRBJ2-3 | TRBV12-3/TRBV12-4 | CASSSGGIDTQYF
NA | TRBJ2-5 | TRBV13 | CASSSGASQRQTQYF
NA | TRBJ2-3 | TRBV4-3 | CASSQDFPGSTDTQYF
NA | TRBJ1-1 | TRBV4-3 | CASSRGEDAEAFF
NA | TRBJ2-7 | TRBV12-3/TRBV12-4 | CASSLGGAISTYEQYF
NA | TRBJ1-1 | TRBV27 | CASSPLGGRTNTEAFF
NA | TRBJ2-3 | TRBV27 | CASSSGTRVSTDTQYF
NA | TRBJ1-4 | TRBV7-9 | CASSTYREPNEKLFF
TRBD2 | TRBJ2-4 | TRBV4-3 | CASSQDGTSGVKNIQYF
NA | TRBJ2-2 | TRBV5-6 | CASSLGTTISELFF
TRBD1 | TRBJ2-5 | TRBV6-2/TRBV6-3 | CASSPQGAGETQYF
TRBD1 | TRBJ1-2 | TRBV6-1 | CASSEPDREYYGYTF
TRBD2 | TRBJ2-4 | TRBV9 | CASAPGRLNIQYF
NA | TRBJ1-2 | TRBV6-1 | CASSPGIDRAYGYTF
NA | TRBJ1-1 | TRBV6-5 | CASSSHAGGSTEAFF
NA | TRBJ2-3 | TRBV5-1 | CASSLEEGSDTQYF
NA | TRBJ1-1 | TRBV24-1 | CATSEGGYTEAFF
NA | TRBJ1-1 | TRBV7-6 | CASSPSQGMNTEAFF
NA | TRBJ1-2 | TRBV6-5 | CASSYSSNLPGYGYTF
TRBD2 | TRBJ2-2 | TRBV5-1 | CASSLGGTTPRRTGELFF
NA | TRBJ1-5 | TRBV29-1 | CSVTIQGSNQPQHF
NA | TRBJ2-5 | TRBV7-2 | CASSFRPGRQETQYF
NA | TRBJ1-1 | TRBV10-2 | CASSESGVSTEAFF
NA | TRBJ2-1 | TRBV18 | CASQLLPRDEQFF